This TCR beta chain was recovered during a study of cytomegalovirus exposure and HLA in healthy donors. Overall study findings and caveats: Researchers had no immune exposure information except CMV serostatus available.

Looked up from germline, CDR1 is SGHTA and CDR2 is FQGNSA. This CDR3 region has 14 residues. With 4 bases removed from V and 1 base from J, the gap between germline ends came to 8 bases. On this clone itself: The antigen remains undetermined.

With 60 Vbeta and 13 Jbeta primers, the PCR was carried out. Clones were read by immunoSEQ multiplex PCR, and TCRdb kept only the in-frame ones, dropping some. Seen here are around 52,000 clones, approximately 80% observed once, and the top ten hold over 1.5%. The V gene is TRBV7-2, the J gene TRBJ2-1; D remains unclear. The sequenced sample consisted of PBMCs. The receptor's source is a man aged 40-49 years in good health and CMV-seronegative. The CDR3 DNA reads TGTGCCAGCAGCTCCGACTTTTCCTACAATGAGCAGTTCTTC. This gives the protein CASSSDFSYNEQFF.